The next 9 T cell receptor beta chains were all read from a single sample in a study of cytomegalovirus exposure and HLA in healthy donors. Produced via immunoSEQ multiplex PCR; TCRdb's table is partial and in-frame only. The profile shows more than 85,000 clones, roughly 90% of them singletons. Sequenced material: PBMCs. These receptors all come from a woman aged 25 to 39 in good health and CMV-seropositive.

This sequence joins TRBV5-1 and TRBJ1-2; perhaps TRBD1 as D (6 bases). The CDR3 length is 14 residues. Germline-derived CDR1 and CDR2 are SGHRS and YFSETQ. Trimming removed 5 bases at V and 7 bases at J, with 18 bases between. CDR3 protein: CASRIGQSAPGYTF. The CDR3 DNA sequence: TGCGCCAGCAGAATCGGACAGTCAGCCCCTGGCTACACCTTC. The variable domain in full, with the rest retrieved from reference TRBV5-1 and TRBJ1-2, is KAGVTQTPRYLIKTRGQQVTLSCSPISGHRSVSWYQQTPGQGLQFLFEYFSETQRNKGNFPGRFSGRQFSNSRSEMNVSTLELGDSALYLCASRIGQSAPGYTFGSGTRLTVV.

The gene calls are TRBV25-1 and TRBJ2-1; 9 positions agree with TRBD1. With V trimmed by 10 bases and J by 7 bases, 8 bases remained unmatched. Germline V lookup: CDR1 MGHDK, CDR2 SYGVNS. The CDR3 extends over 13 amino acids. The CDR3 sequence is CAKPGTGLNEQFF. CDR3 in DNA: TGTGCCAAACCCGGGACAGGGCTAAATGAGCAGTTCTTC.

The chain links TRBV11-2 to TRBJ2-7; 8 bases are shared with TRBD2. The V and J ends lost 5 bases and 0 bases, in that order; junction bases with no gene match: 6. CDR3 size: 15 residues. Germline CDR1 reads SGHAT; CDR2 reads FQNNGV. In nucleotides, the CDR3 is TGTGCCAGCAGCCCGCGGACTAGCAACTCCTACGAGCAGTACTTC. Translation: CASSPRTSNSYEQYF.

Comments on this clone: The junction differs from germline at one of its ends, possibly a read error. The chain couples TRBV19 to TRBJ1-1; D remains unclear. Per the germline V gene, CDR1 is LNHDA and CDR2 is SQIVND (reference sequence). This CDR3 region has 13 residues. CDR3 in amino acids: CARSTRENTEAFF. The CDR3 DNA reads as TGTGCCAGAAGTACCCGGGAGAACACTGAAGCTTTCTTT.

CDR3 loop: CASRYGQTRVQPQHF. As DNA, the CDR3 is TGTGCCAGCAGGTACGGACAAACCCGGGTTCAGCCCCAGCATTTT. This chain connects TRBV2 to TRBJ1-5; possible D gene TRBD1, 5 bases. The V and J ends lost 6 bases and 6 bases respectively, with 18 bases between them. CDR1 SNHLY and CDR2 FYNNEI come from the germline V gene. There are 15 residues in the CDR3.

The rearrangement joins TRBV28 to TRBJ2-7, with 8 nucleotides matching TRBD1. After removal of 5 bases from V and 6 bases from J, the junction contained 12 bases not matched to a gene. Germline lookup yields CDR1 MDHEN and CDR2 SYDVKM. CDR3 length equals 15 residues. CDR3 in DNA: TGTGCCAGCAGTAATGTTCAGGGGGCCTTCCTCGAGCAGTACTTC. Its protein is CASSNVQGAFLEQYF.

This chain connects TRBV6-6 to TRBJ1-5, with D possibly matching TRBD1 (5 bases). The germline V and J ends were trimmed by 6 bases and 2 bases, with 14 bases remaining between them. Germline V gene lookup returns CDR1 MNHNY and CDR2 SVGAGI (reference sequence). The CDR3 runs to 15 residues. The CDR3 sequence is CASSPPGGGNQPQHF. CDR3 DNA sequence: TGTGCCAGCAGCCCCCCGGGGGGTGGCAATCAGCCCCAGCATTTT.

The rearrangement uses TRBV4-3 and TRBJ1-3; possibly TRBD1 for D (6 bases). The CDR3 extends over 15 amino acids. The germline V gene encodes CDR1 LGHNA and CDR2 YSLEER. With 0 bases removed from V and 2 bases from J, the gap between germline ends came to 8 bases. CDR3 protein: CASSQEQGTGNTIYF. Written as DNA, the CDR3 is TGCGCCAGCAGCCAAGAACAGGGCACTGGAAACACCATATATTTT.

This chain joins TRBV15 and TRBJ2-7; 11 nucleotides agree with TRBD1. Trimming at V came to 1 base and at J to 4 bases, leaving 3 bases not matched to a gene. CDR3 length equals 15 residues. Per the germline V gene, CDR1 is LNHNV and CDR2 is YYDKDF (reference sequence). CDR3 region: CATSRGTGGVYEQYF. As DNA, the CDR3 is TGTGCCACCAGCAGAGGGACAGGGGGCGTATACGAGCAGTACTTC.